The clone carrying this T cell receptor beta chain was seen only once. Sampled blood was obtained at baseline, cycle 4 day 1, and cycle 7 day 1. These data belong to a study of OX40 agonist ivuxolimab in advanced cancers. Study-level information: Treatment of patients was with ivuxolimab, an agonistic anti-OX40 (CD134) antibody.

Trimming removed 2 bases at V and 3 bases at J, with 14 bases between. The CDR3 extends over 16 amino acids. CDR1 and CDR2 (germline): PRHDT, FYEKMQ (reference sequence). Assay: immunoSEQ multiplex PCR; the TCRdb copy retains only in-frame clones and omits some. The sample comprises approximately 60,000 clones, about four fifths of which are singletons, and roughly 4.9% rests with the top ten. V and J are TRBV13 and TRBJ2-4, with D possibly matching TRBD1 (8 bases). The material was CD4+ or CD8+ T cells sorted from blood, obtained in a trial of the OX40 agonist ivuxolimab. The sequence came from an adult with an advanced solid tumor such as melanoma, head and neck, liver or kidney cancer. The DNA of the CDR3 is TGTGCCAGCAGCTTAAGAACAGGGGGGGACAAAAACATTCAGTACTTC. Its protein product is CASSLRTGGDKNIQYF. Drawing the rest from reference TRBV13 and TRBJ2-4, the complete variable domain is AAGVIQSPRHLIKEKRETATLKCYPIPRHDTVYWYQQGPGQDPQFLISFYEKMQSDKGSIPDRFSAQQFSDYHSELNMSSLELGDSALYFCASSLRTGGDKNIQYFGAGTRLSVL.